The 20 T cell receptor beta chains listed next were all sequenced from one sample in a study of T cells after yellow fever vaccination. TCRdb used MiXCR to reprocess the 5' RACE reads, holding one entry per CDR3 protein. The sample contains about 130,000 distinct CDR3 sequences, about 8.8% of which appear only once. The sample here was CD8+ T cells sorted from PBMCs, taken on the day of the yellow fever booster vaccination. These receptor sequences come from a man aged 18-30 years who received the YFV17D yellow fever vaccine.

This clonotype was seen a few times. CDR3 sequence: CASLGLAGGPRTGELFF. CDR3 DNA sequence: TGTGCCAGCCTGGGACTAGCGGGGGGGCCACGGACCGGGGAGCTGTTTTTT. The chain couples TRBV6-2 or TRBV6-3 to TRBJ2-2; 16 bases are shared with TRBD2. J lost 5 bases, V lost 8 bases, and 8 bases had no gene match. This CDR3 comprises 17 residues. Germline V gene sequence: CDR1 MNHEY, CDR2 SVGEGT.

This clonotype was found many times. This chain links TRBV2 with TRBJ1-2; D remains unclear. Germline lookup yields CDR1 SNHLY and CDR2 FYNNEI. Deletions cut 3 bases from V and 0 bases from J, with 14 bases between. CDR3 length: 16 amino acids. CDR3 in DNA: TGTGCCAGCAGTGATATCGGCCTACGGGCTAACTATGGCTACACCTTC. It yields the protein CASSDIGLRANYGYTF.

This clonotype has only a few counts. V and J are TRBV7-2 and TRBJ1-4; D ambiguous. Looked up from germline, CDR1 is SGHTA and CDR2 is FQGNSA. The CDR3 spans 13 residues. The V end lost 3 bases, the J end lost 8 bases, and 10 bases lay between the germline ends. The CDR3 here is CASSFYGYEKLFF. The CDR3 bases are TGTGCCAGCAGCTTTTACGGGTACGAAAAACTGTTTTTT.

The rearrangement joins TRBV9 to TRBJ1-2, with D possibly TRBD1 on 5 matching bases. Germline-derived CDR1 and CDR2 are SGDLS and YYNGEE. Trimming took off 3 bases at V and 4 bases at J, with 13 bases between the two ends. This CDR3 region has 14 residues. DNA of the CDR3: TGTGCCAGCAGCGCCGGTGGGACGGCCTATGGCTACACCTTC. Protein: CASSAGGTAYGYTF.

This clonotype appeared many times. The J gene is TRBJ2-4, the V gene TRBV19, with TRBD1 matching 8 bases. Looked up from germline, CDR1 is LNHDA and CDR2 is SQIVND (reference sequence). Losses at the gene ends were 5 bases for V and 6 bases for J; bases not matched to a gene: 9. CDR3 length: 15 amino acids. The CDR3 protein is CASSPDLGQVNIQYF. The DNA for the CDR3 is TGTGCCAGTAGTCCCGACCTGGGACAGGTAAACATTCAGTACTTC.

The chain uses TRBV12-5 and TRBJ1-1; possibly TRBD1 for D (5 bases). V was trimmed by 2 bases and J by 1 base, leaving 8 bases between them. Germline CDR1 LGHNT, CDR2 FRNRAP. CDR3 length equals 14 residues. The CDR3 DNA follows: TGTGCTAGTGGTTTGTCCCAGGGGAACACTGAAGCTTTCTTT. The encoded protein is CASGLSQGNTEAFF.

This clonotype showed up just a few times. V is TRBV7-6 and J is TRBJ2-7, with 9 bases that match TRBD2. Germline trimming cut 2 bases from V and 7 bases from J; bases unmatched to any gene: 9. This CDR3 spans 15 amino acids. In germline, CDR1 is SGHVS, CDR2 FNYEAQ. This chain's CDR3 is CASSLWSGGTWEQYF. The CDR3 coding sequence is TGTGCCAGCAGCTTATGGAGCGGGGGGACTTGGGAGCAGTACTTC.

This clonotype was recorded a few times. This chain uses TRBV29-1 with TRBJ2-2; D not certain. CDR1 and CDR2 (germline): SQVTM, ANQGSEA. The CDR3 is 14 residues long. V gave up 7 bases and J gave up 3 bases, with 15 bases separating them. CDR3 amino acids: CSGVLDGYTGELFF. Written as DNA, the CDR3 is TGCAGCGGAGTCCTGGACGGATACACCGGGGAGCTGTTTTTT.

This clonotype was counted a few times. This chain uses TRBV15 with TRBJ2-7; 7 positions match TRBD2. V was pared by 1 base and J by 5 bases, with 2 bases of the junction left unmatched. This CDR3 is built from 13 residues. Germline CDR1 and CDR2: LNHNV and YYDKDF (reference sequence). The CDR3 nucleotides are TGTGCCACCAGCAGAGCACGGGGGGACGAGCAGTACGTC. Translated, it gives CATSRARGDEQYV.

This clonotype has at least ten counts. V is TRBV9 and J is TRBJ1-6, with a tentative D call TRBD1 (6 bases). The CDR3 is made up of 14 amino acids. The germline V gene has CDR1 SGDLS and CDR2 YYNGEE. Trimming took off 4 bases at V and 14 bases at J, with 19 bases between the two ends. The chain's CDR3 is CASSSGATGNSLHF. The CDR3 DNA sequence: TGTGCCAGCAGCTCAGGGGCCACAGGGAATTCCCTCCACTTT.

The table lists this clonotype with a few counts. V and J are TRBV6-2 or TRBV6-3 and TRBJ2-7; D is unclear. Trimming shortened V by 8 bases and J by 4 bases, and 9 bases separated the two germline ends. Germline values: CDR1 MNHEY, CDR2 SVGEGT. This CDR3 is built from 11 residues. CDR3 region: CASGYWYEQYF. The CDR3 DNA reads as TGTGCCAGCGGATACTGGTACGAGCAGTACTTC.

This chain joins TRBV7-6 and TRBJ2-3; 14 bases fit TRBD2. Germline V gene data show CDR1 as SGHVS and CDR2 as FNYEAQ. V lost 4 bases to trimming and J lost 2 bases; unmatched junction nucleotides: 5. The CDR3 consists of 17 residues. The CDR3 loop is CASSSRLAGGYTDTQYF. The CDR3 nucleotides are TGTGCCAGCAGCTCACGACTAGCGGGGGGGTACACAGATACGCAGTATTTT. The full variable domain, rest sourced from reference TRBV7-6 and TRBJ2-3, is GAGVSQSPRYKVTKRGQDVALRCDPISGHVSLYWYRQALGQGPEFLTYFNYEAQQDKSGLPNDRFSAERPEGSISTLTIQRTEQRDSAMYRCASSSRLAGGYTDTQYFGPGTRLTVL.

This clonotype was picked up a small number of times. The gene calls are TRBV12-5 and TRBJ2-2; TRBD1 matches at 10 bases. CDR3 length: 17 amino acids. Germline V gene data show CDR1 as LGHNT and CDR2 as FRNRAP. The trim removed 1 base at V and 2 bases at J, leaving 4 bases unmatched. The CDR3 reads CASGLGGQGGNTGELFF. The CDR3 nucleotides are TGTGCTAGTGGTTTGGGTGGACAGGGGGGAAACACCGGGGAGCTGTTTTTT.

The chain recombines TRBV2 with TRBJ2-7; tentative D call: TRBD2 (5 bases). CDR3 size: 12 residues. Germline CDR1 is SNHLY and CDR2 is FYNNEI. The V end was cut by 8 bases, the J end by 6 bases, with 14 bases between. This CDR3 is CASRWTFREQYF. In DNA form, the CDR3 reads TGTGCCAGCCGTTGGACTTTCCGCGAGCAGTACTTC. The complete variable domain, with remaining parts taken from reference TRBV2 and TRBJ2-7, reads EPEVTQTPSHQVTQMGQEVILRCVPISNHLYFYWYRQILGQKVEFLVSFYNNEISEKSEIFDDQFSVERPDGSNFTLKIRSTKLEDSAMYFCASRWTFREQYFGPGTRLTVT.

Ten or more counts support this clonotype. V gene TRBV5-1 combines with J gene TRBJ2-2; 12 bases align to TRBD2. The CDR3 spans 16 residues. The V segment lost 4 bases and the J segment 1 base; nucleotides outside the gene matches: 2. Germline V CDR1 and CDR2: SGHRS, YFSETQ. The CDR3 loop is CASSGGLAGNTGELFF. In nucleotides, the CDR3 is TGCGCCAGCAGCGGGGGACTAGCGGGGAACACCGGGGAGCTGTTTTTT.

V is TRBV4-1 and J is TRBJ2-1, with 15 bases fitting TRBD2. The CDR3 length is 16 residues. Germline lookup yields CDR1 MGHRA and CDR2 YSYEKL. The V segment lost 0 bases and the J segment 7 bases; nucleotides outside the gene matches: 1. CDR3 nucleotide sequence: TGCGCCAGCAGCCAAGAAGGGACTAGCGGGGGGAATGAGCAGTTCTTC. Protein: CASSQEGTSGGNEQFF.

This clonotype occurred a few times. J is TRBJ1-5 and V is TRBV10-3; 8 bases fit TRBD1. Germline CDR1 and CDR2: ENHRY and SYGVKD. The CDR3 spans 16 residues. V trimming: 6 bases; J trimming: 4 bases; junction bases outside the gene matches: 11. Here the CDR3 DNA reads TGTGCCATCAGGGACCCGAGGACAGGGCCTAATCAGCCCCAGCATTTT. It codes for CAIRDPRTGPNQPQHF.

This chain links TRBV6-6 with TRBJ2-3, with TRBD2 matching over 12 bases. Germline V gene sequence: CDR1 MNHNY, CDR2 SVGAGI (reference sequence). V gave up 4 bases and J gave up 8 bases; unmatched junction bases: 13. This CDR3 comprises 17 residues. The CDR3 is CASSFPGLAGPGVTQYF. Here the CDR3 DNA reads TGTGCCAGCAGTTTCCCGGGACTAGCGGGTCCCGGTGTTACGCAGTATTTT.

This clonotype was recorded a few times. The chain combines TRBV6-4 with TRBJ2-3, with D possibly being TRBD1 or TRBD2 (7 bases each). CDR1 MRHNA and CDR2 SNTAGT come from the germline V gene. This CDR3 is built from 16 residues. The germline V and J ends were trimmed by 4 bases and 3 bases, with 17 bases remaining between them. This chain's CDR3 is CASSGQGGGGTDTQYF. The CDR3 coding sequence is TGTGCCAGCAGTGGACAGGGCGGGGGAGGAACAGATACGCAGTATTTT.

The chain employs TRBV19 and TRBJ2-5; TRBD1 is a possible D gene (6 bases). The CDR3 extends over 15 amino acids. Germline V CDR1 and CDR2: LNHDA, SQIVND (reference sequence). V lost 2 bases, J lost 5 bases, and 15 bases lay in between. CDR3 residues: CASSISSGELETQYF. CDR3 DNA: TGTGCCAGTAGTATATCGTCAGGGGAATTGGAGACCCAGTACTTC.